The rows below give T cell receptor beta chains drawn from one sample of a study of cytomegalovirus exposure and HLA in healthy donors. The assay was immunoSEQ multiplex PCR, and TCRdb's table has in-frame clones only and misses some. The profile shows about 72,000 clones, approximately 94% of them singletons. The sample comprised PBMCs. These receptors were taken from a woman between 18 and 29 years old in good health and CMV-seropositive. Both conserved end residues are part of each CDR3. Each record gives: CDR3 DNA, CDR3 protein, D gene, J gene, clone size, V gene. The D gene is left open where the match is weak. For some rows the clone size is stated as once, few or many, or as a class when expanded; others skip it.

CDR3 DNA: TGTGCCAGCAGCTTAGACGGCGGATATAATTCACCCCTCCACTTT
CDR3 protein: CASSLDGGYNSPLHF
D gene: NA
J gene: TRBJ1-6
clone size: NA
V gene: TRBV7-9

CDR3 DNA: TGCAGCGTTGAAACCTCACTAGCGGGACGGATCGATGAGCAGTTCTTC
CDR3 protein: CSVETSLAGRIDEQFF
D gene: TRBD2
J gene: TRBJ2-1
clone size: NA
V gene: TRBV29-1

CDR3 DNA: TGTGCCAGCAGCGCTACCACAGGGTTATCTGGAAACACCATATATTTT
CDR3 protein: CASSATTGLSGNTIYF
D gene: NA
J gene: TRBJ1-3
clone size: NA
V gene: TRBV9

CDR3 DNA: TGTGCCAGCAGTACTCTAACAGGGGGGAGAGCTTTCTTT
CDR3 protein: CASSTLTGGRAFF
D gene: TRBD1
J gene: TRBJ1-1
clone size: NA
V gene: TRBV27

CDR3 DNA: TGTGCCAGCAGCGACACCCGGGACATCCCCACCGGGGAGCTGTTTTTT
CDR3 protein: CASSDTRDIPTGELFF
D gene: NA
J gene: TRBJ2-2
clone size: NA
V gene: TRBV11-3

CDR3 DNA: TGTGCCAGCAGCTTAGCGGTAGAGGGACTAGTTAGAGAGACCCAGTACTTC
CDR3 protein: CASSLAVEGLVRETQYF
D gene: TRBD2
J gene: TRBJ2-5
clone size: NA
V gene: TRBV7-2

CDR3 DNA: TGTGCCTGGAGCTTGGGAGGGAGGGAGACCCAGTACTTC
CDR3 protein: CAWSLGGRETQYF
D gene: TRBD2
J gene: TRBJ2-5
clone size: NA
V gene: TRBV30

CDR3 DNA: TGTGCCACCAGCAGATATGACAGGGGTAGCAATCAGCCCCAGCATTTT
CDR3 protein: CATSRYDRGSNQPQHF
D gene: TRBD1
J gene: TRBJ1-5
clone size: once
V gene: TRBV15

CDR3 DNA: TGTGCCAGCAGCTTGGGGATCACCGGGATGAACACTGAAGCTTTCTTT
CDR3 protein: CASSLGITGMNTEAFF
D gene: NA
J gene: TRBJ1-1
clone size: NA
V gene: TRBV5-8

CDR3 DNA: TGTGCCAGCAGCCTCCGGACAGCCGGAGGCGAAAAACTGTTTTTT
CDR3 protein: CASSLRTAGGEKLFF
D gene: NA
J gene: TRBJ1-4
clone size: NA
V gene: TRBV11-2

CDR3 DNA: TGCGCCAGCAGCCCGGGACACCTTAACTATGGCTACACCTTC
CDR3 protein: CASSPGHLNYGYTF
D gene: NA
J gene: TRBJ1-2
clone size: NA
V gene: TRBV5-1

CDR3 DNA: TGCGCCAGCAGCCTTCCAGGTACAGATACGCAGTATTTT
CDR3 protein: CASSLPGTDTQYF
D gene: NA
J gene: TRBJ2-3
clone size: NA
V gene: TRBV5-1

CDR3 DNA: TGTGCCAGCAGTCCCGGGACAGGGGGCACTGAAGCTTTCTTT
CDR3 protein: CASSPGTGGTEAFF
D gene: TRBD1
J gene: TRBJ1-1
clone size: NA
V gene: TRBV6-4

CDR3 DNA: TGTGCCAGCAGTCGACAGGGGAGGAACACTGAAGCTTTCTTT
CDR3 protein: CASSRQGRNTEAFF
D gene: TRBD1
J gene: TRBJ1-1
clone size: NA
V gene: TRBV11-3

CDR3 DNA: TGTGCCTGGAGTGTACTGAGCACTGAAGCTTTCTTT
CDR3 protein: CAWSVLSTEAFF
D gene: NA
J gene: TRBJ1-1
clone size: once
V gene: TRBV30

CDR3 DNA: TGTGCCAGCAGGCCCACAGGGACTGAGCAGTTCTTC
CDR3 protein: CASRPTGTEQFF
D gene: NA
J gene: TRBJ2-1
clone size: NA
V gene: TRBV11-2

CDR3 DNA: TGTGCCAGCAGCCAAGAAGGGACTAGCGGATACAATGAGCAGTTCTTC
CDR3 protein: CASSQEGTSGYNEQFF
D gene: TRBD2
J gene: TRBJ2-1
clone size: NA
V gene: TRBV4-2

CDR3 DNA: TGTGCTAGTGGTTTTACTGTAACAGACCAGGCGTCCTTC
CDR3 protein: CASGFTVTDQASF
D gene: NA
J gene: TRBJ1-2
clone size: once
V gene: TRBV12-5

CDR3 DNA: TGCGCCAGCAGCCAAGCCGTCGGGTACGAGCAGTACTTC
CDR3 protein: CASSQAVGYEQYF
D gene: NA
J gene: TRBJ2-7
clone size: NA
V gene: TRBV4-3

CDR3 DNA: TGTGCCAGCAGCTTAGGTTTAGACAGCAACATCGAAAAACTGTTTTTT
CDR3 protein: CASSLGLDSNIEKLFF
D gene: NA
J gene: TRBJ1-4
clone size: once
V gene: TRBV11-3

CDR3 DNA: TGTGCCAGCAGCATCACAGGGGATTATGGCTACACCTTC
CDR3 protein: CASSITGDYGYTF
D gene: TRBD1
J gene: TRBJ1-2
clone size: NA
V gene: TRBV6-1

CDR3 DNA: TGTGCCAGCAGCTTAAGCGGGGAGTACAATGAGCAGTTCTTC
CDR3 protein: CASSLSGEYNEQFF
D gene: NA
J gene: TRBJ2-1
clone size: NA
V gene: TRBV7-3

CDR3 DNA: TGTGCCAGCAGTGAATACTCCTACGAGCAGTACTTC
CDR3 protein: CASSEYSYEQYF
D gene: NA
J gene: TRBJ2-7
clone size: NA
V gene: TRBV2

CDR3 DNA: TGTGCCAGCAGCTTCCCAGGTGAGCAGTTCTTC
CDR3 protein: CASSFPGEQFF
D gene: NA
J gene: TRBJ2-1
clone size: NA
V gene: TRBV11-2

CDR3 DNA: TGTGCCAGCAGCCAGGAGGCAGCCGCAGCCTTC
CDR3 protein: CASSQEAAAAF
D gene: NA
J gene: TRBJ1-2
clone size: NA
V gene: TRBV2

CDR3 DNA: TGCGCCAGCAGCTTCGGACAGGGCCAGCAGTTCTTC
CDR3 protein: CASSFGQGQQFF
D gene: TRBD1
J gene: TRBJ2-1
clone size: NA
V gene: TRBV5-1

CDR3 DNA: TGTGCCAGCAGACCCCCGGGGGATAGCAATCAGCCCCAGCATTTT
CDR3 protein: CASRPPGDSNQPQHF
D gene: NA
J gene: TRBJ1-5
clone size: NA
V gene: TRBV6-5

CDR3 DNA: TGTGCCAGCCTTAGCGGGATTAATGAGCAGTTCTTC
CDR3 protein: CASLSGINEQFF
D gene: TRBD2
J gene: TRBJ2-1
clone size: NA
V gene: TRBV6-1

CDR3 DNA: TGTGCCAGCAGTCCCCATAATCAGCCCCAGCATTTT
CDR3 protein: CASSPHNQPQHF
D gene: NA
J gene: TRBJ1-5
clone size: NA
V gene: TRBV27

CDR3 DNA: TGCGCCAGCAGCTTGGAGGGACAGTACTACGAGCAGTACTTC
CDR3 protein: CASSLEGQYYEQYF
D gene: TRBD1
J gene: TRBJ2-7
clone size: NA
V gene: TRBV5-1

CDR3 DNA: TGTGCCAGCAGCTTATTTCACAGTCAGGTAACTGAAGCTTTCTTT
CDR3 protein: CASSLFHSQVTEAFF
D gene: NA
J gene: TRBJ1-1
clone size: NA
V gene: TRBV7-2

CDR3 DNA: TGCAGCGTTTCCGGACTGTCCCCTGAAGCTTTCTTT
CDR3 protein: CSVSGLSPEAFF
D gene: NA
J gene: TRBJ1-1
clone size: once
V gene: TRBV29-1

CDR3 DNA: TGTGCCAGCAGTTTAATTGGCCACTACAATGAGCAGTTCTTC
CDR3 protein: CASSLIGHYNEQFF
D gene: NA
J gene: TRBJ2-1
clone size: NA
V gene: TRBV27

CDR3 DNA: TGCGCCAGCAGACCGCTTCGGGGTAACATTTGCATGAACACTGAAGCTTTCTTT
CDR3 protein: CASRPLRGNICMNTEAFF
D gene: NA
J gene: TRBJ1-1
clone size: NA
V gene: TRBV23-1

CDR3 DNA: TGTGCCAGCAGCTTGACGCCCACAGGGTTATATGAAAAACTGTTTTTT
CDR3 protein: CASSLTPTGLYEKLFF
D gene: NA
J gene: TRBJ1-4
clone size: NA
V gene: TRBV7-9

CDR3 DNA: TGCGCCAGCAGCCGAGGACTAGCGGTGGAGACCCAGTACTTC
CDR3 protein: CASSRGLAVETQYF
D gene: TRBD2
J gene: TRBJ2-5
clone size: NA
V gene: TRBV4-3

CDR3 DNA: TGTGCCAGCAGCCAAGAAAAGGGGACCTACGAGCAGTACTTC
CDR3 protein: CASSQEKGTYEQYF
D gene: NA
J gene: TRBJ2-7
clone size: few
V gene: TRBV4-2

CDR3 DNA: TGTGCCAGTAGGCCGACAGGACGCTCCTACGAGCAGTACTTC
CDR3 protein: CASRPTGRSYEQYF
D gene: NA
J gene: TRBJ2-7
clone size: NA
V gene: TRBV19

CDR3 DNA: TGCAGCGTTGACGGGAGAGGGTCTACAAATGAGCAGTTCTTC
CDR3 protein: CSVDGRGSTNEQFF
D gene: NA
J gene: TRBJ2-1
clone size: NA
V gene: TRBV29-1

CDR3 DNA: TGTGCCAGCAGCTTATGGAGGGCTAGAGATAACGTCATGAACACTGAAGCTTTCTTT
CDR3 protein: CASSLWRARDNVMNTEAFF
D gene: NA
J gene: TRBJ1-1
clone size: NA
V gene: TRBV7-2

CDR3 DNA: TGCGCCAGCAGCTTGGGACCTAGCTCCTACGAGCAGTACTTC
CDR3 protein: CASSLGPSSYEQYF
D gene: NA
J gene: TRBJ2-7
clone size: once
V gene: TRBV5-1

CDR3 DNA: TGTGCCAGCAGCCAATTCGCGCAAAAAACCGGGGAGCTGTTTTTT
CDR3 protein: CASSQFAQKTGELFF
D gene: NA
J gene: TRBJ2-2
clone size: NA
V gene: TRBV4-2

CDR3 DNA: TGTGCCACCAGCAGAGACAGGGGGAACACCGGGGAGCTGTTTTTT
CDR3 protein: CATSRDRGNTGELFF
D gene: NA
J gene: TRBJ2-2
clone size: NA
V gene: TRBV15

CDR3 DNA: TGCGCCAGCAGCCAAGGGGGGGACAGGGGCCCATTTCAGTACTTC
CDR3 protein: CASSQGGDRGPFQYF
D gene: TRBD1
J gene: TRBJ2-4
clone size: NA
V gene: TRBV4-1

CDR3 DNA: TGTGCCAGCAGTTTGAGCGGGGAGAATGGGGAGACCCAGTACTTC
CDR3 protein: CASSLSGENGETQYF
D gene: TRBD2
J gene: TRBJ2-5
clone size: NA
V gene: TRBV27

CDR3 DNA: TGTGCCATCAGAGGGACTAGCGGGAGGGCCAAGAATGAGCAGTTCTTC
CDR3 protein: CAIRGTSGRAKNEQFF
D gene: TRBD2
J gene: TRBJ2-1
clone size: NA
V gene: TRBV10-3

CDR3 DNA: TGTGCCAGCCGTTTGGGAGGAAAAGGAGCAAAGTTCTTC
CDR3 protein: CASRLGGKGAKFF
D gene: NA
J gene: TRBJ2-1
clone size: NA
V gene: TRBV27

CDR3 DNA: TGTGCCAGCAGACTTAGCGGGCTGTACAATGAGCAGTTCTTC
CDR3 protein: CASRLSGLYNEQFF
D gene: TRBD2
J gene: TRBJ2-1
clone size: NA
V gene: TRBV7-3

CDR3 DNA: TGTGCCAGCAAGGATAGCGGGGGGAGGGATGAGCAGTTCTTC
CDR3 protein: CASKDSGGRDEQFF
D gene: TRBD2
J gene: TRBJ2-1
clone size: NA
V gene: TRBV7-2

CDR3 DNA: TGTGCCAGCAGCTCCTTCACCAACAGGGGGTTAGGGAGCGAGCAGTACTTC
CDR3 protein: CASSSFTNRGLGSEQYF
D gene: TRBD1
J gene: TRBJ2-7
clone size: once
V gene: TRBV11-2

CDR3 DNA: TGTGCCAGCAGTGATCCGGGACAGGGCAAGGGCTACACCTTC
CDR3 protein: CASSDPGQGKGYTF
D gene: TRBD1
J gene: TRBJ1-2
clone size: NA
V gene: TRBV28

CDR3 DNA: TGTGCCATCAGTTCCAAGCGGGGGGAGTACACTGAAGCTTTCTTT
CDR3 protein: CAISSKRGEYTEAFF
D gene: NA
J gene: TRBJ1-1
clone size: NA
V gene: TRBV10-3

CDR3 DNA: TGTGCCAGCAGCTTTCAGGGGGCGACTAATGAAAAACTGTTTTTT
CDR3 protein: CASSFQGATNEKLFF
D gene: TRBD1
J gene: TRBJ1-4
clone size: few
V gene: TRBV11-2

CDR3 DNA: TGCAGCGTTGAATGGCTAGCGGGGAACACAGATACGCAGTATTTT
CDR3 protein: CSVEWLAGNTDTQYF
D gene: TRBD2
J gene: TRBJ2-3
clone size: NA
V gene: TRBV29-1

CDR3 DNA: TGTGCCACTCTAAAGGGAGGGCGACTGTTCTTC
CDR3 protein: CATLKGGRLFF
D gene: TRBD2
J gene: TRBJ2-1
clone size: NA
V gene: TRBV19

CDR3 DNA: TGTGCCAGCAGCCCCCAGGACAGCTACGAGCAGTACTTC
CDR3 protein: CASSPQDSYEQYF
D gene: NA
J gene: TRBJ2-7
clone size: NA
V gene: TRBV9

CDR3 DNA: TGTGCCAGCAGCCCATGGACAGGACTCACCTACGAGCAGTACTTC
CDR3 protein: CASSPWTGLTYEQYF
D gene: TRBD1
J gene: TRBJ2-7
clone size: NA
V gene: TRBV11-3